The following is a TCR beta chain sequence with its context. The sample is drawn from a study of blood T cells in healthy people across ages. Study-wide context: About one barcoded beta molecule was captured per two T cells (by template switching).

Next came a second PCR, run for about 6 to 11 cycles, which used a sample-barcoded 5' primer along with a J-beta primer mix. In TCRdb, the 5' RACE reads were re-called with MiXCR into one record per CDR3 protein. The sample contains 600,000 to 650,000 distinct CDR3 sequences, under 70% of which appear only once. This CDR3 region has 13 residues. CDR1 is DFQATT and CDR2 is SNEGSKA in the germline V gene (reference sequence). The chain couples TRBV20-1 to TRBJ2-5, with 7 nucleotides matching TRBD2. This TCR came from a man aged 55 to 70 in good health. The sample was blood. In DNA form, the CDR3 reads TGCAGCACGGGGGGTAGTAACATAGAGACCCAGTACTTC. Translated, it gives CSTGGSNIETQYF.